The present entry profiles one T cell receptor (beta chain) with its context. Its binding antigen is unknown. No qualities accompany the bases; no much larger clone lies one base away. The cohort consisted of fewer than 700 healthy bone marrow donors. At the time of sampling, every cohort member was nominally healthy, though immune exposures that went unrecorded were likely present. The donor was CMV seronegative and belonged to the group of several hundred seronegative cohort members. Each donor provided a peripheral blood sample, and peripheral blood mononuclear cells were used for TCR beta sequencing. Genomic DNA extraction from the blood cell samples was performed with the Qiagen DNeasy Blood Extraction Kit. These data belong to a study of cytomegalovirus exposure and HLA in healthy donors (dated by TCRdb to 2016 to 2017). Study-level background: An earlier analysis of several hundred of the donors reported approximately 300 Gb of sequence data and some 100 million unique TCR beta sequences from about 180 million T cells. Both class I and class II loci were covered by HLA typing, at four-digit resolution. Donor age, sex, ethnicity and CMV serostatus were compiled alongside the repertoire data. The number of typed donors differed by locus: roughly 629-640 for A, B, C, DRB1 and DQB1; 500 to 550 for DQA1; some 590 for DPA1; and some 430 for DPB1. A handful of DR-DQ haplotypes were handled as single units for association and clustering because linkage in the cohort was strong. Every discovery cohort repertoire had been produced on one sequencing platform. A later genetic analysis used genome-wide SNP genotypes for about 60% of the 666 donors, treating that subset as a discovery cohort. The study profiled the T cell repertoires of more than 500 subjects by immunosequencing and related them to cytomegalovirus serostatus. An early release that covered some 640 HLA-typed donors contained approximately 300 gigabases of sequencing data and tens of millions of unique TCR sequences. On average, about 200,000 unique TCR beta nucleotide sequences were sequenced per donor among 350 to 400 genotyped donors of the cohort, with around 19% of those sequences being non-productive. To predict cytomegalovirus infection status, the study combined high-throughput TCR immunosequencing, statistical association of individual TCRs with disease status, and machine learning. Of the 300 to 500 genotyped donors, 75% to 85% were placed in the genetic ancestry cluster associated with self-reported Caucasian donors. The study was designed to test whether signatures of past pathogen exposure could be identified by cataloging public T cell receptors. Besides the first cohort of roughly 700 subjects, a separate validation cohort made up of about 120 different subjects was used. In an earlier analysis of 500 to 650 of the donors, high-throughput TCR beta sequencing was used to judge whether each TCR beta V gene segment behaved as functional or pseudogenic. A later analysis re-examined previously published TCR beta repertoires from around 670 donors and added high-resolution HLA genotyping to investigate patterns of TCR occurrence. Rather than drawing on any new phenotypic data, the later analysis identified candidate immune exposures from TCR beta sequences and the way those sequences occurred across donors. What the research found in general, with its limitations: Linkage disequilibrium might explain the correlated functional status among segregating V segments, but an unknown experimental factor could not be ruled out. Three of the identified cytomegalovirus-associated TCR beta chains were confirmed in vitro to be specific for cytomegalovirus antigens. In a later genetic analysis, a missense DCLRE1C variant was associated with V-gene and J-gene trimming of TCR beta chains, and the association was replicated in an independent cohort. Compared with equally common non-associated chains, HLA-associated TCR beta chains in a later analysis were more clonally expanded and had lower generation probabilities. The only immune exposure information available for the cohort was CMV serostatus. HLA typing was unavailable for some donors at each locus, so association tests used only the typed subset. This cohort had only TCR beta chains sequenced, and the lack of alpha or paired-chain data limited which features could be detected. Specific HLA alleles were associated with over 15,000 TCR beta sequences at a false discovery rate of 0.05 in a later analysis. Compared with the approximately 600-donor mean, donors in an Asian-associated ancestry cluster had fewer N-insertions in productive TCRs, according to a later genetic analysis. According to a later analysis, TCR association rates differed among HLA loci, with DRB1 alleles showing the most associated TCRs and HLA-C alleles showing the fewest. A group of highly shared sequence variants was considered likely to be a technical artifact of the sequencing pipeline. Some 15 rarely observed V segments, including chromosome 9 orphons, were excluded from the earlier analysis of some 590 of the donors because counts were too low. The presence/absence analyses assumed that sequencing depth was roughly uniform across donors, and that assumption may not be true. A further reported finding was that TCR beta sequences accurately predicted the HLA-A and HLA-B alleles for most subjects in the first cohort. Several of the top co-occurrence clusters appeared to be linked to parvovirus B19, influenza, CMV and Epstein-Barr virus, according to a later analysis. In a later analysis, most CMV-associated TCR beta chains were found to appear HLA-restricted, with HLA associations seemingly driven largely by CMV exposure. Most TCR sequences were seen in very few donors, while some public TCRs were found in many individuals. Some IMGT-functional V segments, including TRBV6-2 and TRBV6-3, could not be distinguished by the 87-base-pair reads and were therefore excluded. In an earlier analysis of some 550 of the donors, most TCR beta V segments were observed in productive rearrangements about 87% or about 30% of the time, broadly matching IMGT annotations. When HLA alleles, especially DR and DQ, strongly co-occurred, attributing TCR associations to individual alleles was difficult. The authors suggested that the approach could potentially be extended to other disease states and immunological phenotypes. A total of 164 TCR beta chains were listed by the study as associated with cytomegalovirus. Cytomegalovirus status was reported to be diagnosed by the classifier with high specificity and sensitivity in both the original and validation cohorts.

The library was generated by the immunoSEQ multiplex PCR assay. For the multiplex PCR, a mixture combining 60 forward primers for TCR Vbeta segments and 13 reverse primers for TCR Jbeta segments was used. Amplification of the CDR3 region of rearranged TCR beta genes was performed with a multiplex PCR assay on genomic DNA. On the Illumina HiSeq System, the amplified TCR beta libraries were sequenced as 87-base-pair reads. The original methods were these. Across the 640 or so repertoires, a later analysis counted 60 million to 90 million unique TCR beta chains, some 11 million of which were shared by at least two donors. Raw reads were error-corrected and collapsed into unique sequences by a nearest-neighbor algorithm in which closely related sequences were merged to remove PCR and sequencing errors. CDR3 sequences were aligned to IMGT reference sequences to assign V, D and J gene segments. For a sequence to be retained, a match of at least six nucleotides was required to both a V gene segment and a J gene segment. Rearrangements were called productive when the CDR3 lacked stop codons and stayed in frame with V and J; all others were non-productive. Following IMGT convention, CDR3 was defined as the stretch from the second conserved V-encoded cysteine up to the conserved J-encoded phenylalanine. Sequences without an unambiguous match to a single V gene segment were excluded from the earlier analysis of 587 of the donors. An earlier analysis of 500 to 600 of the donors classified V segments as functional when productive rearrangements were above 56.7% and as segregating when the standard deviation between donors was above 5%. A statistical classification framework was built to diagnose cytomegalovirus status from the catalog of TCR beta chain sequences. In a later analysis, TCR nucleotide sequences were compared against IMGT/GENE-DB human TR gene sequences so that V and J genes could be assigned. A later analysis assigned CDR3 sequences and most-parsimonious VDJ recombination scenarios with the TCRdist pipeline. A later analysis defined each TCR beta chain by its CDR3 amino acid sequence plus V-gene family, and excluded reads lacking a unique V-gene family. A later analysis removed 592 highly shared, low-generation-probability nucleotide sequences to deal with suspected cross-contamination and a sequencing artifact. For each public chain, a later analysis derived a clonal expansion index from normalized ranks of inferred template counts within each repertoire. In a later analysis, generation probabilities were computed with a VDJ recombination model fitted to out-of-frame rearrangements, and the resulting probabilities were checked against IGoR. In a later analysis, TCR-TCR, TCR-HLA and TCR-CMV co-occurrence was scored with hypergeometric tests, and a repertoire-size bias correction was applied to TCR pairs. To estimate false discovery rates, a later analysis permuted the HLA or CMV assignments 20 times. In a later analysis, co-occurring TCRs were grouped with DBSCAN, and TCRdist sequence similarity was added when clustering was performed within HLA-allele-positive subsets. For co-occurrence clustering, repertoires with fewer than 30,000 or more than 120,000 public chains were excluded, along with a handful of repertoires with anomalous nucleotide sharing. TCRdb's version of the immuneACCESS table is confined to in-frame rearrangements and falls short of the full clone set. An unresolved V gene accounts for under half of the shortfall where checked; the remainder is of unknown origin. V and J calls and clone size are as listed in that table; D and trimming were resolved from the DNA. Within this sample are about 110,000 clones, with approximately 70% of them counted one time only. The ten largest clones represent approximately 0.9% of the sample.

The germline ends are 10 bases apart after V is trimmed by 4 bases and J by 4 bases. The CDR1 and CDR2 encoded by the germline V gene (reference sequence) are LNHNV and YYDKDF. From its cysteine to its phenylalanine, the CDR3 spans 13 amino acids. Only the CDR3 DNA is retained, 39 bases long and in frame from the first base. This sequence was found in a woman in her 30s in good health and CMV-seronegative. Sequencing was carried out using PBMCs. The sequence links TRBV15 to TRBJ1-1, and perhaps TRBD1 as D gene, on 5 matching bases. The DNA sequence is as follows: TGTGCCACCAGCAAAAGTAGGGGCACTGAAGCTTTCTTT. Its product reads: CATSKSRGTEAFF.